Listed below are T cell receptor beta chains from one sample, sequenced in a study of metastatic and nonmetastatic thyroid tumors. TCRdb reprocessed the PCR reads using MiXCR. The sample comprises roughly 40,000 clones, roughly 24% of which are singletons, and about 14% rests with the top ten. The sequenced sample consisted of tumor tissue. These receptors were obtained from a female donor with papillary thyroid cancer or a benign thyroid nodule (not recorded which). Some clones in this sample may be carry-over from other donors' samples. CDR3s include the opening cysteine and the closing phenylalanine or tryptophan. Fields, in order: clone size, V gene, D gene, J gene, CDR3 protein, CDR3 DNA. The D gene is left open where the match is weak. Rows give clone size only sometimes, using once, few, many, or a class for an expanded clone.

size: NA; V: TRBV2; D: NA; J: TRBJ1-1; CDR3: CASSEALPGNTEAFF; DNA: TGTGCCAGCAGTGAAGCGCTTCCAGGGAACACTGAAGCTTTCTTT
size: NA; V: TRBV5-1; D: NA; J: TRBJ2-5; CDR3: CASSSSGREETQYF; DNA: TGCGCCAGCAGTTCATCGGGGAGAGAAGAGACCCAGTACTTC
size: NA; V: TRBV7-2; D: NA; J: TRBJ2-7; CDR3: CASSPAGRAWDDQYF; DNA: TGTGCCAGCAGCCCCGCTGGGCGGGCTTGGGACGATCAGTACTTC
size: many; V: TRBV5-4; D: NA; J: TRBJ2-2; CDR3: CASSLSTGLDGGELFF; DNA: TGTGCCAGCAGCCTCTCAACAGGGCTGGATGGGGGGGAGCTGTTTTTT
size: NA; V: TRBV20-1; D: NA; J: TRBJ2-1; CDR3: CSARDYVGHEHEQFF; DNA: TGCAGTGCTAGAGATTATGTAGGACACGAACATGAGCAGTTCTTC
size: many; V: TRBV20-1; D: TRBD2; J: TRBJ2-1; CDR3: CSARGLAGWDEQFF; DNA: TGCAGTGCTAGGGGACTAGCGGGATGGGATGAGCAGTTCTTC
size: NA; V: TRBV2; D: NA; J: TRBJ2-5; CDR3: CASLQGGVMTQYF; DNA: TGTGCCAGCCTGCAAGGGGGGGTCATGACCCAGTACTTC
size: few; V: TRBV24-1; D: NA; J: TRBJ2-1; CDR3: CATSDRGFDYNEQFF; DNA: TGTGCCACCAGTGACCGGGGGTTCGACTACAATGAGCAGTTCTTC
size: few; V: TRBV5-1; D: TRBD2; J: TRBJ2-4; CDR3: CASSLVGSGGSLAKNIQYF; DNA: TGCGCCAGCAGCTTGGTTGGTAGCGGGGGGTCCTTAGCCAAAAACATTCAGTACTTC
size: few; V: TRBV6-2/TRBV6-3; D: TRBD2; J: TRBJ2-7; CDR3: CASSYNAVAGGALNWQYF; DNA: TGTGCCAGCAGTTACAACGCCGTGGCGGGAGGTGCCTTGAATTGGCAGTACTTC
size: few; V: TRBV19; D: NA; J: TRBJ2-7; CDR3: CASSKGGQLSYEQYF; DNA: TGTGCCAGTAGTAAGGGGGGACAGTTATCCTACGAGCAGTACTTC
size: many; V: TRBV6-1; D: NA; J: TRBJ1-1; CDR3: CASREVGRGTEAFF; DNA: TGTGCCAGCAGGGAGGTAGGGCGGGGCACTGAAGCTTTCTTT
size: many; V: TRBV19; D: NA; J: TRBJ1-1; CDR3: CASWGLGQNTEAFF; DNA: TGTGCCAGTTGGGGGTTAGGGCAGAACACTGAAGCTTTCTTT
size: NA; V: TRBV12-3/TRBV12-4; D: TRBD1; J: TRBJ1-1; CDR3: CASIPRQGATAEAFF; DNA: TGTGCCAGCATTCCCCGACAGGGTGCAACGGCTGAAGCTTTCTTT
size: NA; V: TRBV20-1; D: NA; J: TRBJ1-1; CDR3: CTEGGDTEAFF; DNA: TGCACTGAGGGGGGGGACACTGAAGCTTTCTTT
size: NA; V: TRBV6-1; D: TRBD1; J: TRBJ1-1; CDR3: CASTGTGSDTEAFF; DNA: TGTGCCAGCACCGGGACAGGGAGTGACACTGAAGCTTTCTTT
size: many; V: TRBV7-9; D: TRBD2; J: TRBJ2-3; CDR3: CASTGGGVADTQYF; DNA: TGTGCCAGCACCGGGGGAGGGGTGGCAGATACGCAGTATTTT
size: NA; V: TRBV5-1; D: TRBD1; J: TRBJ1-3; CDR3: CASSPTGRNTIYF; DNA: TGCGCCAGCAGCCCGACAGGGAGAAACACCATATATTTT
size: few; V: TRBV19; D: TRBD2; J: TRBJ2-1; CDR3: CASSKAGVPYGQFF; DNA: TGTGCCAGTAGTAAAGCGGGAGTGCCGTACGGTCAGTTCTTC
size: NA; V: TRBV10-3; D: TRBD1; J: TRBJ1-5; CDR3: CAIRDRDGQPQHF; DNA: TGTGCCATCAGGGACAGGGATGGACAGCCCCAGCATTTT
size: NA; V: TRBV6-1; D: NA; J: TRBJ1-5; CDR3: CASSAGPGPSSPQHF; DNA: TGTGCCAGCAGTGCCGGCCCGGGACCCTCCTCGCCCCAGCATTTT
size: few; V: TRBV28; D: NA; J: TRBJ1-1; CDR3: CASKGEWAEAFF; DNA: TGTGCCAGCAAGGGGGAGTGGGCTGAAGCTTTCTTT
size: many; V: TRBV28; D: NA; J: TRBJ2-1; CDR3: CASSGAYNEQFF; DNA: TGTGCCAGCAGTGGCGCCTACAATGAGCAGTTCTTC
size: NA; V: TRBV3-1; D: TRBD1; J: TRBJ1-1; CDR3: CASSQDQGARGAFF; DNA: TGTGCCAGCAGCCAAGATCAGGGGGCGCGGGGAGCTTTCTTT
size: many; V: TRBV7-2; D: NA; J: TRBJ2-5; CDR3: CASSDRGSRGETQYF; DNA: TGTGCCAGCAGCGACCGGGGTAGCCGTGGAGAGACCCAGTACTTC
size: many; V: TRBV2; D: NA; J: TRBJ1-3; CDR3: CASSDGTHSGNTIYF; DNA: TGTGCCAGCAGTGACGGGACACACTCTGGAAACACCATATATTTT